These 12 T cell receptor beta chains came from one sample sequenced in a study of metastatic and nonmetastatic thyroid tumors. The entire patient cohort was treatment-naive prior to thyroid surgery. TCRdb reprocessed the PCR reads using MiXCR. This table holds fewer than 25,000 clones, 18% found once. The sequenced sample consisted of adjacent normal tissue. Receptors were obtained from a male donor with papillary thyroid cancer or a benign thyroid nodule (not recorded which). Some clones in this sample may be carry-over from other donors' samples.

In its sample, this clone is medium-sized. V is TRBV27 and J is TRBJ2-2, with D possibly TRBD1 on 6 matching bases. Germline V gives CDR1 MNHEY, CDR2 SMNVEV (reference sequence). The CDR3 runs to 15 residues. The V and J ends lost 6 bases and 3 bases respectively, with 14 bases between them. Here the CDR3 DNA reads TGTGCCAGCAGGTCTACAGGGTTTTACACCGGGGAGCTGTTTTTT. Translated, it gives CASRSTGFYTGELFF.

This clone was seen at least ten times. The chain couples TRBV19 to TRBJ2-5; D is possibly TRBD2 (5 bases). Germline CDR1 and CDR2: LNHDA and SQIVND (reference sequence). V lost 4 bases and J 4 bases, leaving 13 bases between the germline ends. CDR3 length: 14 amino acids. CDR3 sequence reads: CASSTLPAGETQYF. Written as DNA, the CDR3 is TGTGCCAGTAGTACCCTCCCCGCGGGAGAGACCCAGTACTTC.

Many counts were recorded for this clone. The chain joins TRBV24-1 to TRBJ2-1; tentative D call: TRBD1 (5 bases). The CDR3 is made up of 12 amino acids. Germline CDR1 KGHDR, CDR2 SFDVKD. V shed 4 bases and J shed 7 bases, with 7 bases lying between them. The CDR3 spells CATSEQGNEQFF. CDR3 in DNA: TGTGCCACCAGTGAGCAGGGAAATGAGCAGTTCTTC.

The chain carries TRBV11-2 and TRBJ2-2; D is undetermined. The length of the CDR3 is 17 residues. The germline gives CDR1 SGHAT, CDR2 FQNNGV. Trimming took off 4 bases at V and 2 bases at J, with 17 bases between the two ends. The CDR3 here is CASSSPRVGDNTGELFF. CDR3 nucleotide sequence: TGTGCCAGCAGCTCGCCCCGGGTAGGAGATAACACCGGGGAGCTGTTTTTT.

This clone showed up many times. The chain recombines TRBV9 with TRBJ2-7, with 7 bases lining up with TRBD1. Germline V gene sequence: CDR1 SGDLS, CDR2 YYNGEE. The CDR3 runs to 16 residues. Trimming took 2 bases from V and 0 from J; bases not matched to a gene: 8. The CDR3 coding sequence is TGTGCCAGCAGCGTGGGGGACAGAGGAAGCTCCTACGAGCAGTACTTC. It is translated as CASSVGDRGSSYEQYF. The whole variable domain, filled in from reference TRBV9 and TRBJ2-7, reads DSGVTQTPKHLITATGQRVTLRCSPRSGDLSVYWYQQSLDQGLQFLIQYYNGEERAKGNILERFSAQQFPDLHSELNLSSLELGDSALYFCASSVGDRGSSYEQYFGPGTRLTVT.

This clone was seen repeatedly, ten times or more. Possible read error: a much larger clone is one base away. V gene TRBV9 combines with J gene TRBJ1-3; TRBD1 is a possible D gene (5 bases). Looked up from germline, CDR1 is SGDLS and CDR2 is YYNGEE. The CDR3 totals 19 residues. The CDR3 coding sequence is TGTGCCAGCAGCGCGGGGGGGGGGACCCGATACGCATATGGAATCACCATATATTTT. Encoded protein: CASSAGGGTRYAYGITIYF. The whole variable domain, filled in from reference TRBV9 and TRBJ1-3, reads DSGVTQTPKHLITATGQRVTLRCSPRSGDLSVYWYQQSLDQGLQFLIQYYNGEERAKGNILERFSAQQFPDLHSELNLSSLELGDSALYFCASSAGGGTRYAYGITIYFGEGSWLTVV.

This clone is termed medium-sized. The rearrangement uses TRBV9 and TRBJ1-2, with D tentatively TRBD1 (6 bases). This CDR3 is built from 15 residues. The V gene lost 2 bases and the J gene lost 7 bases, with 18 bases spanning the gap. From germline, CDR1 is SGDLS and CDR2 YYNGEE. As DNA, the CDR3 is TGTGCCAGCAGCGTGGGGCCCCAGGGGCGGAGTGGCTACACCTTC. Its protein product is CASSVGPQGRSGYTF.

This clone was detected only a few times. A much larger clonotype is one base distant, so this may be a read error. The sample contains more than one DNA sequence encoding this CDR3. V usage is TRBV11-2 and J usage is TRBJ2-7, with TRBD1 matching over 9 bases. This CDR3 has 14 residues. CDR1 is SGHAT and CDR2 is FQNNGV in the germline V gene. The CDR3 protein is CATQGASGTHERYF. The CDR3 coding sequence is TGTGCCACACAGGGGGCCTCGGGGACCCACGAGCGGTACTTC.

This clone was seen ten or more times. The J gene is TRBJ2-2, the V gene TRBV5-6; D is unresolved. This CDR3 has 13 amino acids. From germline, CDR1 is SGHDT and CDR2 YYEEEE. V was pared by 0 bases and J by 5 bases, with 5 bases between. CDR3 DNA sequence: TGTGCCAGCAGCTTGGTGAGGACCGGGGAGCTGTTTTTT. Its protein product is CASSLVRTGELFF.

About this clone: A much more abundant neighbour one base away suggests this may be a read error. The CDR3 loop reads CASSQSGVTNSGQYNEQFF. The CDR3 DNA reads as TGTGCCAGCAGCCAATCGGGCGTTACGAATAGCGGGCAGTACAATGAGCAGTTCTTC. The chain recombines TRBV16 with TRBJ2-1; 7 bases fit TRBD2. Per germline, CDR1 KGHSY and CDR2 FQNENV. This CDR3 contains 19 residues. After removal of 0 bases from V and 4 bases from J, the junction contained 15 bases not matched to a gene.

Comment on this clone: A read error may account for a junction end that differs from germline. The chain carries TRBV27 and TRBJ2-5, with no clear D. The CDR3 runs 11 residues. Germline CDR1 is MNHEY and CDR2 is SMNVEV (reference sequence). This CDR3 is CAGLTEETQYF. In DNA, the CDR3 is TGTGCCGGTCTGACGGAAGAGACCCAGTACTTT.

Only a few counts were recorded for this clone. A much larger clone differs by one base, so this may be a read error. The chain couples TRBV10-3 to TRBJ1-1; a weak D match, TRBD1 (6 bases). Germline CDR1 reads ENHRY; CDR2 reads SYGVKD. Deletions cut 4 bases from V and 6 bases from J, with 18 bases between. This CDR3 has 15 residues. CDR3 DNA: TGTGCCATCAGTGGGCCCCGACAGGTTGGCGCTGAAGCTTTCTTT. This gives the protein CAISGPRQVGAEAFF.